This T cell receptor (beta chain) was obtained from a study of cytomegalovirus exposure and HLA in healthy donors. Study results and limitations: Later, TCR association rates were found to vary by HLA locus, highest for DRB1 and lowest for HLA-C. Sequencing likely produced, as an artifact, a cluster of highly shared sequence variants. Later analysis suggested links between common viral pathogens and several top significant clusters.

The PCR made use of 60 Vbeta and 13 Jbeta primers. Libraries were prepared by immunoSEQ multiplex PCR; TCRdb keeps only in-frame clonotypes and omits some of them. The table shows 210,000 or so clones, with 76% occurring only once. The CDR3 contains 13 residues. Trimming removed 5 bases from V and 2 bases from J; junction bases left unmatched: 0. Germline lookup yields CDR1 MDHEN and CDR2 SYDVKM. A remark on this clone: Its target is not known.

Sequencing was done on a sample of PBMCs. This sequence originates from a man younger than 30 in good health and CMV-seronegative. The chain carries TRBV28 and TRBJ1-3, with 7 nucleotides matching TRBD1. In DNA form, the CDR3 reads TGTGCCAGCAGTGGGACAGCTGGAAACACCATATATTTT. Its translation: CASSGTAGNTIYF. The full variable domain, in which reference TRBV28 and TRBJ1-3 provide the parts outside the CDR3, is DVKVTQSSRYLVKRTGEKVFLECVQDMDHENMFWYRQDPGLGLRLIYFSYDVKMKEKGDIPEGYSVSREKKERFSLILESASTNQTSMYLCASSGTAGNTIYFGEGSWLTVV.